The 10 T cell receptor beta chains below come from one sample, sequenced in a study of CD8 T cells in ankylosing spondylitis (dated by TCRdb to about 2017). The method behind the library was 5' RACE. The reads were generated on an Illumina HiSeq 2500. TCRdb handled the public reads itself, with Q25 trimming in fastp and clone calling in MiXCR, and kept productive beta chains. CDR3 protein sequences are deduplicated, and each keeps its most common genes and DNA. The sample has under 250,000 distinct CDR3 sequences on record, approximately 11% of them singletons. 6% to 8.5% of the sample belongs to the ten largest clones. Input material: blood, either unsorted or a sorted T cell fraction (not recorded which). These receptors came from a male donor with ankylosing spondylitis or in good health (not recorded which).

This clonotype was picked up a small number of times. The J gene is TRBJ2-7, the V gene TRBV27, with D possibly TRBD1 on 6 matching bases. The germline V and J ends were trimmed by 6 bases and 1 base, with 13 bases remaining between them. The CDR3 runs to 14 residues. Germline lookup yields CDR1 MNHEY and CDR2 SMNVEV (reference sequence). CDR3 sequence (DNA): TGTGCCAGCAGCCCCCGGGACAAGTCCTACGAGCAGTACTTC. It is translated as CASSPRDKSYEQYF.

In this sample, this clonotype turned up a few times. The chain has TRBV11-2 and TRBJ2-3, with 9 positions matching TRBD2. The CDR3 contains 17 residues. Germline CDR1 and CDR2: SGHAT and FQNNGV. Germline trimming cut 0 bases from V and 1 base from J; bases unmatched to any gene: 5. Here the CDR3 DNA reads TGTGCCAGCAGCTTAGACGGTCTAGCGGGGCGCACAGATACGCAGTATTTT. Amino acids: CASSLDGLAGRTDTQYF.

The table lists this clonotype with many counts. The chain has TRBV7-9 and TRBJ2-1; no reliable D call. Trimming cost V 10 bases and J 0 bases, with 7 bases left between them. CDR1 and CDR2 from the germline V gene are SEHNR and FQNEAQ (reference sequence). The CDR3 contains 12 residues. The CDR3: CAIDLSYNEQFF. CDR3 coding DNA: TGTGCCATTGACCTCTCCTACAATGAGCAGTTCTTC.

This clonotype was detected only a few times. A much larger clone is a single base away; this may be a read error. The rearrangement uses TRBV4-1 and TRBJ2-7; no clear D gene. CDR3 size: 13 residues. Germline lookup yields CDR1 MGHRA and CDR2 YSYEKL. CDR3 bases: TGCGCCAGCAGCCAAGAGTTGGGCTACGAGCAGTGCTTC. As protein: CASSQELGYEQCF.

This clonotype was counted many times. The CDR3 sequence is CASTSRQGEPDTQYF. In nucleotides, the CDR3 is TGTGCCAGCACCTCTAGGCAGGGCGAGCCAGATACGCAGTATTTT. This chain joins TRBV12-3 or TRBV12-4 and TRBJ2-3; weak D call: TRBD1 (5 bases). This CDR3 is built from 15 residues. Trimming pared 7 bases from V and 4 bases from J, leaving 18 bases between.

This clonotype was recorded a few times. The rearrangement joins TRBV15 to TRBJ2-1; D ambiguous. The V and J ends lost 3 bases and 7 bases respectively, with 10 bases between them. Per the germline V gene, CDR1 is LNHNV and CDR2 is YYDKDF (reference sequence). The CDR3 is 13 residues long. CDR3 nucleotides: TGTGCCACCAGCAGCCTCGACTCAAATGAGCAGTTCTTC. Translation: CATSSLDSNEQFF.

This chain links TRBV15 with TRBJ2-7, with TRBD1 matching 8 bases. Trimming took 8 bases from V and 1 from J; bases not matched to a gene: 7. Per the germline V gene, CDR1 is LNHNV and CDR2 is YYDKDF (reference sequence). The CDR3 has 14 residues. CDR3 sequence reads: CATRRDRYSYEQYF. The CDR3 nucleotides read TGTGCCACCCGCCGGGACAGGTATTCCTACGAGCAGTACTTC.

The chain couples TRBV5-4 to TRBJ2-3; 7 nucleotides match TRBD1. The germline gives CDR1 SGHNT, CDR2 YYREEE (reference sequence). V shed 9 bases, J shed 2 bases, and the junction held 6 bases outside the gene matches. CDR3 length: 13 residues. CDR3 residues: CATGTALTDTQYF. CDR3 coding DNA: TGTGCCACCGGGACAGCACTCACAGATACGCAGTATTTT.

There are many counts of this clonotype. The V gene is TRBV20-1, the J gene TRBJ2-5; 8 nucleotides align to TRBD2. J gave up 7 bases and V 6 bases, and 7 bases lay outside the gene matches. CDR1 and CDR2 from the germline V gene are DFQATT and SNEGSKA (reference sequence). The CDR3 is 12 residues long. For the CDR3, the DNA is TGCAGTGCCCAGACGGGGGGGGGGACCCAGTACTTC. Its translation: CSAQTGGGTQYF.

The rearrangement uses TRBV20-1 and TRBJ2-3; unclear D gene. Germline V gene sequence: CDR1 DFQATT, CDR2 SNEGSKA (reference sequence). V was clipped by 1 base and J by 1 base, with 9 bases between them. The CDR3 extends over 14 amino acids. CDR3 nucleotides: TGCAGTGCTAGAGTCCCCAGCGGCACAGATACGCAGTATTTT. Its protein product is CSARVPSGTDTQYF.